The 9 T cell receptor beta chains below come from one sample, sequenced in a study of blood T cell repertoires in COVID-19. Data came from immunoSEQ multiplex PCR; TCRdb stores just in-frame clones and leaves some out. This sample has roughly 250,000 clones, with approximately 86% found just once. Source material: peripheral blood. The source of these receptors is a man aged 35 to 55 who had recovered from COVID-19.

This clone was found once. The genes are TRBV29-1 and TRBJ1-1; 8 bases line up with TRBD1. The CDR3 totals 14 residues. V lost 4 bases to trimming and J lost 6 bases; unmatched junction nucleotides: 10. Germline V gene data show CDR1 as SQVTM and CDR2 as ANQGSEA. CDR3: CSVVSMTGVAEAFF. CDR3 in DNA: TGCAGCGTTGTATCTATGACAGGGGTAGCTGAAGCTTTCTTT.

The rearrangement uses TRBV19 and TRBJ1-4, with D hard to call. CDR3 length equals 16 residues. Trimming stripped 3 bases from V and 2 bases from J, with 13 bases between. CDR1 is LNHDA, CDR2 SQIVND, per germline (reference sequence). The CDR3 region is CASSMGRVRTNEKLFF. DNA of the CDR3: TGTGCCAGTAGTATGGGGAGGGTAAGGACTAATGAAAAACTGTTTTTT.

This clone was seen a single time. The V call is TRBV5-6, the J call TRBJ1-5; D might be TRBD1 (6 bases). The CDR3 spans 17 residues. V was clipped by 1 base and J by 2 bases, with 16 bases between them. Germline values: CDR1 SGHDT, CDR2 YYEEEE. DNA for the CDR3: TGTGCCAGCAGCTTGCAGCGGGGAGGGGGTGGCAATCAGCCCCAGCATTTT. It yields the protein CASSLQRGGGGNQPQHF.

The CDR3 nucleotides read TGTGCCAGCAGCGCGGCGAGGAACAGGATCAATGAGCAGTTCTTC. It codes for CASSAARNRINEQFF. This sequence joins TRBV11-2 and TRBJ2-1, with D perhaps TRBD1 (5 bases). The CDR3 loop spans 15 amino acids. CDR1 is SGHAT, CDR2 FQNNGV, per germline. V shed 5 bases and J shed 6 bases, with 17 bases lying between them.

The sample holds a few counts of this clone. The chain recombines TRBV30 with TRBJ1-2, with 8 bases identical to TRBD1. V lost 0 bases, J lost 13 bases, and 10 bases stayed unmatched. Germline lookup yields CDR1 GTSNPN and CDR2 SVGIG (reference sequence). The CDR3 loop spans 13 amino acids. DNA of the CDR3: TGTGCCTGGAGTGTACAAATCAACAGGGGGTCCACCTTC. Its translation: CAWSVQINRGSTF.

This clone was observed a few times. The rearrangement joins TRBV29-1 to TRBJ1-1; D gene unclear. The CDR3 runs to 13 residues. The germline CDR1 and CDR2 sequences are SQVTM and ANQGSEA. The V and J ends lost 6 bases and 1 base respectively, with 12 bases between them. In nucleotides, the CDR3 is TGCAGCGTCAGAAGACAACCGAACACTGAAGCTTTCTTT. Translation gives CSVRRQPNTEAFF.

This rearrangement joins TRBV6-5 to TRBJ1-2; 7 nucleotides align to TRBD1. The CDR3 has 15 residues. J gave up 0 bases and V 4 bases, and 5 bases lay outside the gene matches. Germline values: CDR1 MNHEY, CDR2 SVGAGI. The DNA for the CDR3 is TGTGCCAGCAGTTGGGACAGAGTATCTAACTATGGCTACACCTTC. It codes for CASSWDRVSNYGYTF.

The CDR3: CASKTNRREGLYEQYF. DNA of the CDR3: TGTGCCAGCAAAACCAATCGGCGGGAGGGCCTCTACGAGCAGTACTTC. J is TRBJ2-7 and V is TRBV28, with 9 bases fitting TRBD2. Germline CDR1 and CDR2: MDHEN and SYDVKM. The trim removed 7 bases at V and 3 bases at J, leaving 13 bases unmatched. This CDR3 has 16 amino acids.

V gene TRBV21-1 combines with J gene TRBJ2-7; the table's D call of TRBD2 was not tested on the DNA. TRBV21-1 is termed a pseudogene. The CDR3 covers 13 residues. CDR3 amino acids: CASSKVRRDEQYF. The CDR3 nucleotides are TGTGCCAGCAGCAAAGTTCGGAGGGACGAGCAGTACTTC.